What follows are 19 T cell receptor beta chains derived from one specimen sequenced in a study of blood T cell repertoires in COVID-19. Method: immunoSEQ multiplex PCR; TCRdb's copy keeps in-frame clones and lacks some. The sample consists of about 170,000 clones, approximately 89% of them appearing once. Sample: PBMCs or T cells enriched from blood (not recorded which). All receptors derive from a woman between 18 and 29 years old who had recovered from COVID-19.

This chain links TRBV9 with TRBJ2-1; D possibly corresponds to TRBD1 (6 bases). Trimming removed 3 bases from V and 0 bases from J, with 10 bases in between. This CDR3 comprises 15 residues. Germline V lookup: CDR1 SGDLS, CDR2 YYNGEE. CDR3 nucleotide sequence: TGTGCCAGCAGCGAAACAGGGAGCTCCTACAATGAGCAGTTCTTC. It is translated as CASSETGSSYNEQFF.

This chain links TRBV12-3 or TRBV12-4 with TRBJ1-1; 9 bases agree with TRBD1. The CDR3 is 11 amino acids. Unmatched junction bases numbered 4, after V lost 7 bases and J lost 10 bases. The CDR3 loop reads CASTTGGRAFF. Here the CDR3 DNA reads TGTGCCAGCACGACAGGGGGAAGAGCTTTCTTT.

The chain employs TRBV27 and TRBJ2-7, with D possibly being TRBD2 (6 bases). This CDR3 contains 17 residues. V lost 3 bases and J 2 bases, leaving 20 bases between the germline ends. From germline, CDR1 is MNHEY and CDR2 SMNVEV (reference sequence). CDR3 in amino acids: CASSLRTSGLYPYEQYF. CDR3 DNA sequence: TGTGCCAGCAGTTTGCGCACGAGCGGGCTTTATCCCTACGAGCAGTACTTC.

This chain uses TRBV9 with TRBJ2-7; 9 positions match TRBD1. The V segment lost 3 bases and the J segment 5 bases; nucleotides outside the gene matches: 3. Germline V gene sequence: CDR1 SGDLS, CDR2 YYNGEE. The CDR3 has 13 residues. CDR3 region: CASSAGTGHEQYF. CDR3 DNA: TGTGCCAGCAGCGCCGGGACAGGGCACGAGCAGTACTTC.

V usage is TRBV9 and J usage is TRBJ2-7; no reliable D call. The V end was cut by 0 bases, the J end by 5 bases, with 9 bases between. CDR3 length: 13 residues. Germline CDR1 reads SGDLS; CDR2 reads YYNGEE. The chain's CDR3 is CASSVANLDEQYF. CDR3 in DNA: TGTGCCAGCAGCGTAGCTAATTTGGACGAGCAGTACTTC.

CDR3 sequence (DNA): TGTGCCACCAGCAGACAACTGCCGAACAGTGGGGGGAGTAACAATGAGCAGTTCTTC. Protein product: CATSRQLPNSGGSNNEQFF. This chain connects TRBV15 to TRBJ2-1, with a weak D call TRBD2 (6 bases). CDR1 LNHNV and CDR2 YYDKDF come from the germline V gene (reference sequence). The V end lost 2 bases, the J end lost 5 bases, and 25 bases lay between the germline ends. This CDR3 is built from 19 residues.

The chain employs TRBV28 and TRBJ1-5; D remains ambiguous. The CDR3 runs 15 residues. Trimming stripped 6 bases from V and 4 bases from J, with 16 bases between. Germline V gene lookup returns CDR1 MDHEN and CDR2 SYDVKM. The CDR3 bases are TGTGCCAGCAGAGAGGCGGACGGGGTTAATCAGCCCCAGCATTTT. It encodes CASREADGVNQPQHF.

V usage is TRBV28 and J usage is TRBJ1-2, with D unresolved. This CDR3 spans 15 amino acids. Deletions cut 5 bases from V and 4 bases from J, with 17 bases between. Germline V gene lookup returns CDR1 MDHEN and CDR2 SYDVKM. The CDR3 DNA follows: TGTGCCAGCAGTCCTACGACCATGGGCGTCTATGGCTACACCTTC. The encoded protein is CASSPTTMGVYGYTF.

This chain joins TRBV29-1 and TRBJ1-1; D is possibly TRBD1 (6 bases). The CDR3 is 13 residues long. V lost 6 bases, J lost 3 bases, and 14 bases lay in between. Per germline, CDR1 SQVTM and CDR2 ANQGSEA. In nucleotides, the CDR3 is TGCAGCGTAGCGCTCAAGGGGGACACTGAAGCTTTCTTT. This translates into CSVALKGDTEAFF.

This clone turned up a few times. This chain joins TRBV28 and TRBJ2-2; possible D gene TRBD2, 6 bases. Germline-derived CDR1 and CDR2 are MDHEN and SYDVKM. This CDR3 has 18 residues. Trimming pared 5 bases from V and 3 bases from J, leaving 22 bases between. In nucleotides, the CDR3 is TGTGCCAGCAGTCAACCTTTTGGGCGGAGGGAGTACACCGGGGAGCTGTTTTTT. It encodes CASSQPFGRREYTGELFF. Full variable domain (missing parts from reference TRBV28 and TRBJ2-2): DVKVTQSSRYLVKRTGEKVFLECVQDMDHENMFWYRQDPGLGLRLIYFSYDVKMKEKGDIPEGYSVSREKKERFSLILESASTNQTSMYLCASSQPFGRREYTGELFFGEGSRLTVL.

V gene TRBV10-3 combines with J gene TRBJ2-2, with 7 bases that match TRBD2. CDR3 length equals 16 residues. Germline assignment: CDR1 ENHRY and CDR2 SYGVKD. The ends lost 4 bases at V and 1 base at J; junction bases unmatched: 6. CDR3 bases: TGTGCCATCAGTGCAGACAGCGGGATGAACACCGGGGAGCTGTTTTTT. Its translation is CAISADSGMNTGELFF.

CDR3 residues: CASSQTRTEAFF. CDR3 sequence (DNA): TGTGCCAGCAGTCAGACTCGTACTGAAGCTTTCTTT. The chain links TRBV6-5 to TRBJ1-1; D not certain. Per the germline V gene, CDR1 is MNHEY and CDR2 is SVGAGI. With 5 bases removed from V and 5 bases from J, the gap between germline ends came to 9 bases. The CDR3 runs to 12 residues.

The V call is TRBV28, the J call TRBJ1-5; possibly TRBD1 for D (5 bases). Between the trimmed V and J ends, which lost 3 bases and 3 bases, there was a span of 12 bases. This CDR3 spans 15 amino acids. Germline V lookup: CDR1 MDHEN, CDR2 SYDVKM. CDR3 loop: CASSFVGTNNQPQHF. The CDR3 nucleotides read TGTGCCAGCAGTTTTGTGGGGACTAACAATCAGCCCCAGCATTTT.

This sequence joins TRBV6-1 and TRBJ1-2, with 10 bases identical to TRBD1. Germline V gene data show CDR1 as MNHNS and CDR2 as SASEGT. This CDR3 has 16 amino acids. The junction had 8 bases not matched to a gene; V was cut back by 3 bases and J by 4 bases. The CDR3 loop reads CASSDGGQGFGYGYTF. CDR3 in DNA: TGTGCCAGCAGTGATGGGGGACAGGGGTTCGGCTATGGCTACACCTTC.

The chain employs TRBV12-3 or TRBV12-4 and TRBJ2-1; TRBD1 matches 8 bases. V shed 8 bases, J shed 7 bases, and the junction held 7 bases outside the gene matches. The CDR3 totals 13 residues. DNA of the CDR3: TGTGCCAGCCCGACAGGGGTTGGTAATGAGCAGTTCTTC. It specifies CASPTGVGNEQFF.

J is TRBJ1-3 and V is TRBV25-1, with D unclear. There are 14 residues in the CDR3. The V gene lost 3 bases and the J gene lost 2 bases, with 8 bases spanning the gap. Germline values: CDR1 MGHDK, CDR2 SYGVNS. The CDR3 loop is CASSERGTGNTIYF. The CDR3 bases are TGTGCCAGCAGTGAGAGAGGGACTGGAAACACCATATATTTT. The variable domain in full, with the rest retrieved from reference TRBV25-1 and TRBJ1-3, is EADIYQTPRYLVIGTGKKITLECSQTMGHDKMYWYQQDPGMELHLIHYSYGVNSTEKGDLSSESTVSRIRTEHFPLTLESARPSHTSQYLCASSERGTGNTIYFGEGSWLTVV.

V usage is TRBV19 and J usage is TRBJ2-1; TRBD1 matches 7 bases. Germline-derived CDR1 and CDR2 are LNHDA and SQIVND (reference sequence). J gave up 4 bases and V 5 bases, and 8 bases lay outside the gene matches. The CDR3 spans 15 residues. CDR3 in amino acids: CASSVYRGRYNEQFF. The DNA for the CDR3 is TGTGCCAGTAGTGTATACAGGGGAAGGTACAATGAGCAGTTCTTC.

The CDR3 DNA reads as TGTGCCAGCAGCGTTGCGGGAGGACCCTACGAGCAGTACTTC. Translated, it gives CASSVAGGPYEQYF. The chain carries TRBV9 and TRBJ2-7, with 8 bases lining up with TRBD2. This CDR3 spans 14 amino acids. V shed 2 bases, J shed 2 bases, and the junction held 3 bases outside the gene matches. The germline V gene encodes CDR1 SGDLS and CDR2 YYNGEE.

The V call is TRBV6-5, the J call TRBJ2-1; D may be TRBD2 (6 bases). The CDR3 spans 15 residues. Germline values: CDR1 MNHEY, CDR2 SVGAGI. V shed 2 bases and J shed 5 bases, with 13 bases lying between them. CDR3 DNA sequence: TGTGCCAGCAGTTACGGAGGGATCCCTAACAATGAGCAGTTCTTC. Translating gives CASSYGGIPNNEQFF.